This T cell receptor delta chain was captured by sequencing in a study of gamma-delta T cells after stem cell transplantation. CDR3 length: 16 amino acids. From germline, CDR1 is GEAIGNYY and CDR2 EKD. This clone was counted between two and nine times. With only one base between it and a far larger clone, this is likely a read error. The same CDR3 can be traced to other DNA sequences in this sample. TCRdb re-called the RT-PCR reads via CATT. The table shows a few thousand delta-chain clones, with just under 2% occurring only once. The chain joins TRDV2 to TRDJ1; TRDD3 matches at 8 bases. This receptor was identified in a human donor. It is not recorded whose cells these are; they may come from a transplant donor. The sample taken for sequencing was gamma-delta T cells. CDR3 bases: TGTGCCTGTGACACCTGGGGGATCCCCTCCTCCAATAAACTAATCTTT. Translation gives CACDTWGIPSSNKLIF.